These 27 T cell receptor beta chains originate from one sample sequenced in a study of T cell responses to AZD1222 COVID-19 vaccine. Sequenced by immunoSEQ multiplex PCR; TCRdb stores in-frame clones only, minus some. Of 180,000 or so clones detected, about 95% appear once; the ten largest clones hold 0.6% to 0.7%. The sequencing here drew on peripheral blood, taken on day 0 of AZD1222 vaccination. The receptors stem from an adult in good health.

The genes are TRBV7-6 and TRBJ1-3, with D uncertain. With 6 bases removed from V and 0 bases from J, the gap between germline ends came to 12 bases. There are 15 residues in the CDR3. From germline, CDR1 is SGHVS and CDR2 FNYEAQ. The CDR3 protein is CASSPDGDSGNTIYF. CDR3 coding DNA: TGTGCCAGCAGTCCAGACGGGGACTCTGGAAACACCATATATTTT. The entire variable domain, with the rest obtained from reference TRBV7-6 and TRBJ1-3, is as follows: GAGVSQSPRYKVTKRGQDVALRCDPISGHVSLYWYRQALGQGPEFLTYFNYEAQQDKSGLPNDRFSAERPEGSISTLTIQRTEQRDSAMYRCASSPDGDSGNTIYFGEGSWLTVV.

The count of this clone is one. The chain uses TRBV3-1 (or the pseudogene TRBV3-2) and TRBJ1-1, with D unresolved. Germline values: CDR1 LGHDT, CDR2 YNNKEL (reference sequence). The CDR3 is made up of 13 amino acids. The ends were cut back, 1 base at V and 5 bases at J, with 8 bases in the middle. Here the CDR3 DNA reads TGTGCCAGCAGCCAAGTTCGGCGGACTGAAGCTTTCTTT. Translation gives CASSQVRRTEAFF.

The chain recombines TRBV3-1 (or the pseudogene TRBV3-2) with TRBJ2-1; TRBD2 agrees at 11 bases. CDR1 is LGHDT, CDR2 YNNKEL, per germline (reference sequence). The CDR3 is made up of 17 amino acids. V shed 1 base and J 9 bases; nucleotides not matched to a gene: 11. The CDR3 coding sequence is TGTGCCAGCAGCCAAGTATCCCCCACTAGCGGGAGCGGTGAGCAGTTCTTC. Amino acids: CASSQVSPTSGSGEQFF.

The rearrangement joins TRBV5-4 to TRBJ1-2; TRBD1 matches 7 bases. The germline V gene has CDR1 SGHNT and CDR2 YYREEE (reference sequence). V gave up 4 bases and J gave up 8 bases; unmatched junction bases: 8. The CDR3 is 13 amino acids. CDR3 sequence: CASSNDRVLGYTF. The CDR3 nucleotides read TGTGCCAGCAGCAACGACAGGGTGCTGGGCTACACCTTC.

The chain joins TRBV5-1 to TRBJ1-2, with D perhaps matching TRBD1 (6 bases). The V gene's germline CDR1 is SGHRS and CDR2 YFSETQ. CDR3 length equals 16 residues. The V and J ends lost 0 bases and 0 bases respectively, with 12 bases between them. CDR3 sequence reads: CASSLVTTGPNYGYTF. In nucleotides, the CDR3 is TGCGCCAGCAGCTTGGTTACCACAGGGCCTAACTATGGCTACACCTTC.

This chain links TRBV7-9 with TRBJ2-1; D remains unclear. V gave up 3 bases and J gave up 9 bases, with 9 bases separating them. This CDR3 region has 12 residues. Germline lookup yields CDR1 SEHNR and CDR2 FQNEAQ (reference sequence). CDR3 residues: CASSFASTEQFF. The DNA of the CDR3 is TGTGCCAGCAGCTTCGCTAGTACTGAGCAGTTCTTC.

The chain has TRBV3-1 (or the pseudogene TRBV3-2) and TRBJ1-6; 7 bases are a match to TRBD1. The length of the CDR3 is 14 residues. Losses at the gene ends were 7 bases for V and 6 bases for J; bases not matched to a gene: 6. CDR1 is LGHDT, CDR2 YNNKEL, per germline (reference sequence). The CDR3 region has the DNA TGTGCCAGCAAAGACACAGGGGTTAATTCACCCCTCCACTTT. Protein sequence: CASKDTGVNSPLHF.

The V and J genes are TRBV7-9 and TRBJ1-2; possible D gene TRBD1, 5 bases. Germline CDR1 is SEHNR and CDR2 is FQNEAQ (reference sequence). Trimming removed 1 base at V and 7 bases at J, with 7 bases between. The CDR3 has 12 amino acids. The CDR3 sequence: CASSLGDGGYTF. The CDR3 bases are TGTGCCAGCAGCTTAGGGGACGGTGGCTACACCTTC.

The chain links TRBV7-9 to TRBJ1-4; D is possibly TRBD1 (6 bases). Trimming cost V 5 bases and J 8 bases, with 18 bases left between them. The CDR3 totals 15 residues. Germline assignment: CDR1 SEHNR and CDR2 FQNEAQ (reference sequence). The CDR3 is CASSPGAQGQEKLFF. CDR3 nucleotide sequence: TGTGCCAGCAGCCCCGGTGCACAGGGACAAGAAAAACTGTTTTTT.

This chain connects TRBV3-1 (or the pseudogene TRBV3-2) to TRBJ2-2; D remains ambiguous. This CDR3 comprises 15 residues. Between the trimmed V and J ends, which lost 3 bases and 7 bases, there was a span of 15 bases. Germline V gene lookup returns CDR1 LGHDT and CDR2 YNNKEL (reference sequence). The chain's CDR3 is CASSHEVARRGELFF. In DNA, the CDR3 is TGTGCCAGCAGCCATGAAGTGGCGCGGCGCGGGGAGCTGTTTTTT.

The gene calls are TRBV21-1 and TRBJ1-6; the table's D gene call, TRBD1, was not cross checked with the DNA. TRBV21-1 is marked as a pseudogene. The CDR3 contains 14 residues. The CDR3 DNA reads TGTGCCAGCACCCTAGGGGCAGGGCGATCACCCCTCCACTTT. This translates into CASTLGAGRSPLHF.

Regarding this clone: A junction boundary mismatches the germline segment, possibly from a read error. This chain joins TRBV19 and TRBJ1-1; no clear D. Germline-derived CDR1 and CDR2 are LNHDA and SQIVND (reference sequence). The CDR3 sequence is 13 residues long. The CDR3 sequence is CASIITGNTEAFF. The CDR3 DNA reads TGTGCCAGTATTATAACCGGGAACACTGAAGCTTTCTTT.

The chain combines TRBV19 with TRBJ1-2; tentative D call: TRBD1 (6 bases). V lost 9 bases and J lost 8, with 19 bases in between. The CDR3 sequence is 13 residues long. CDR1 and CDR2 from the germline V gene are LNHDA and SQIVND (reference sequence). This CDR3 is CASKDSGWWGYTF. DNA for the CDR3: TGTGCCAGCAAGGACAGCGGCTGGTGGGGCTACACCTTC.

The chain uses TRBV10-1 and TRBJ1-1; D call uncertain. The germline V gene encodes CDR1 WNHNN and CDR2 SYGVQD (reference sequence). V was clipped by 3 bases and J by 9 bases, with 17 bases between them. CDR3 size: 14 residues. The CDR3 DNA follows: TGCGCCAGCAGTGACCCCGGATTTAGCGGTCAAGCTTTCTTT. Translated: CASSDPGFSGQAFF.

The chain joins TRBV5-4 to TRBJ1-2, with unresolved D. In germline, CDR1 is SGHNT, CDR2 YYREEE (reference sequence). The V and J ends lost 0 bases and 2 bases respectively, with 11 bases between them. CDR3 length equals 15 residues. For the CDR3, the DNA is TGTGCCAGCAGCTTGGATTGGGCCCCCAACTATGGCTACACCTTC. This sequence encodes CASSLDWAPNYGYTF.

The chain couples TRBV19 to TRBJ2-1; 9 bases match TRBD2. The V gene end was trimmed by 4 bases and the J gene end by 9 bases; junction bases not matched to a gene: 4. Germline CDR1 LNHDA, CDR2 SQIVND (reference sequence). There are 13 residues in the CDR3. The CDR3 bases are TGTGCCAGTAGTAGGCGGGAGGGGGGTGAGCAGTTCTTC. Translation: CASSRREGGEQFF. The whole variable domain, filled in from reference TRBV19 and TRBJ2-1, reads DGGITQSPKYLFRKEGQNVTLSCEQNLNHDAMYWYRQDPGQGLRLIYYSQIVNDFQKGDIAEGYSVSREKKESFPLTVTSAQKNPTAFYLCASSRREGGEQFFGPGTRLTVL.

The chain combines TRBV24-1 with TRBJ2-5; weak D call: TRBD1 (6 bases). Germline CDR1 and CDR2: KGHDR and SFDVKD. With 3 bases removed from V and 1 base from J, the gap between germline ends came to 26 bases. CDR3 length: 20 amino acids. CDR3 DNA sequence: TGTGCCACCAGTGATGGGCAGGGGCAGGGCAGGAATCGGCTCCAAGAGACCCAGTACTTC. As protein: CATSDGQGQGRNRLQETQYF.

This chain links TRBV12-5 with TRBJ1-1; a weak D match, TRBD1 (6 bases). Trimming shortened V by 5 bases and J by 1 base, and 8 bases separated the two germline ends. This CDR3 spans 13 amino acids. In germline, CDR1 is LGHNT, CDR2 FRNRAP. The CDR3: CASGMDRNTEAFF. CDR3 in DNA: TGTGCTAGTGGTATGGACAGGAACACTGAAGCTTTCTTT.

V is TRBV30 and J is TRBJ1-3; TRBD1 matches 11 bases. CDR3 length: 14 residues. Looked up from germline, CDR1 is GTSNPN and CDR2 is SVGIG (reference sequence). With 3 bases clipped from V and 2 bases from J, the junction kept 0 bases outside the gene matches. CDR3: CAWRGQGAGNTIYF. The DNA of the CDR3 is TGTGCCTGGAGGGGACAGGGGGCTGGAAACACCATATATTTT.

This chain links TRBV10-2 with TRBJ1-1, with 8 bases that match TRBD1. Unmatched junction bases numbered 11, after V lost 8 bases and J lost 6 bases. The CDR3 has 14 amino acids. Germline CDR1 WSHSY, CDR2 SAAADI. The chain's CDR3 is CASAAGRGHPEAFF. The CDR3, as DNA: TGCGCCAGCGCGGCGGGCAGGGGGCACCCTGAAGCTTTCTTT.

The rearrangement uses TRBV5-4 and TRBJ1-1; D unresolved. The CDR3 totals 14 residues. Per germline, CDR1 SGHNT and CDR2 YYREEE (reference sequence). Trimming cost V 4 bases and J 1 base, with 11 bases left between them. In DNA, the CDR3 is TGTGCCAGCAGCCGCGAAGGTGGGAACACTGAAGCTTTCTTT. This sequence encodes CASSREGGNTEAFF.

The chain is built from TRBV7-7 and TRBJ2-2; D call uncertain. The germline gives CDR1 SSHAT, CDR2 FNYEAQ (reference sequence). V shed 0 bases and J shed 2 bases, with 4 bases lying between them. The CDR3 runs 14 residues. CDR3: CASSLAENTGELFF. The CDR3 nucleotides are TGTGCCAGCAGCTTAGCAGAAAACACCGGGGAGCTGTTTTTT.

The CDR3 reads CASSIGQGIGDNEQFF. CDR3 DNA sequence: TGCGCCAGCAGCATAGGACAGGGGATCGGTGACAATGAGCAGTTCTTC. The rearrangement joins TRBV5-1 to TRBJ2-1; TRBD1 matches at 9 bases. With V trimmed by 4 bases and J by 5 bases, 10 bases remained unmatched. The CDR3 is 16 amino acids. Germline CDR1 SGHRS, CDR2 YFSETQ.

The chain couples TRBV5-6 to TRBJ1-2; 8 bases agree with TRBD1. The trim removed 6 bases at V and 8 bases at J, leaving 9 bases unmatched. The CDR3 covers 13 residues. In germline, CDR1 is SGHDT, CDR2 YYEEEE. The CDR3 coding sequence is TGTGCCAGCACCCCGGACAGGGACGGAGGCTACACCTTC. Translated: CASTPDRDGGYTF.

The V gene is TRBV19, the J gene TRBJ1-2; D call uncertain. V lost 2 bases and J lost 7, with 14 bases in between. CDR1 LNHDA and CDR2 SQIVND come from the germline V gene (reference sequence). The CDR3 is 14 residues long. CDR3 nucleotides: TGTGCCAGTAGTATAACATTTGGGAAGGGTGGCTACACCTTC. This gives the protein CASSITFGKGGYTF.

V usage is TRBV7-9 and J usage is TRBJ1-3; D is ambiguous. This CDR3 is 11 amino acids long. Germline V gene lookup returns CDR1 SEHNR and CDR2 FQNEAQ (reference sequence). V was pared by 5 bases and J by 12 bases, with 11 bases between. CDR3 protein: CASSPPGDIYF. CDR3 in DNA: TGTGCCAGCAGCCCCCCCGGGGACATATATTTT.

V gene TRBV10-3 combines with J gene TRBJ2-7, with TRBD1 matching over 10 bases. The length of the CDR3 is 17 residues. The ends lost 3 bases at V and 2 bases at J; junction bases unmatched: 10. The germline V gene has CDR1 ENHRY and CDR2 SYGVKD. CDR3 sequence: CAISDLIGDRGTYEQYF. The CDR3 nucleotides read TGTGCCATCAGTGACCTAATTGGGGACAGGGGTACCTACGAGCAGTACTTC.